The rows below give T cell receptor beta chains drawn from one sample of a study of T cell responses to AZD1222 COVID-19 vaccine. Profiling relied on immunoSEQ multiplex PCR, and the TCRdb table lists in-frame clones only, not all of them. Of around 200,000 clones in the sample, approximately 94% are singletons; the top ten hold around 1.5%. Sequences were derived from peripheral blood, sampled 28 days after the second AZD1222 dose. These receptors were taken from an adult who received the AZD1222 COVID-19 vaccine. The CDR3 runs from the conserved cysteine through the conserved F or W. The order of the fields is J gene, V gene, CDR3 protein.

>TRBJ1-5|TRBV19
CASNLVQGASQPQHF
>TRBJ2-2|TRBV7-8
CASSFPGLAGAGELFF
>TRBJ1-6|TRBV5-5
CASSLLTGGGSPLHF
>TRBJ1-2|TRBV4-2
CASSQTGANYGYTF
>TRBJ2-1|TRBV28
CASSLGRNYNEQFF
>TRBJ2-2|TRBV27
CASLAGSGGELFF
>TRBJ2-1|TRBV11-1
CASSFAGVAYNEQFF
>TRBJ2-7|TRBV3-1/TRBV3-2
CASSRLREPFYEQYF
>TRBJ2-2|TRBV4-2
CASSQDPGHYYTGELFF
>TRBJ1-4|TRBV5-1
CASSPLAGTVNEKLFF
>TRBJ1-1|TRBV7-8
CASSASRAKSPNTEAFF
>TRBJ1-2|TRBV11-2
CASSPFARANYGYTF
>TRBJ1-1|TRBV5-5
CASSLSPWSTVTTEAFF
>TRBJ2-1|TRBV6-4
CASSDHLAGANEQFF
>TRBJ1-1|TRBV27
CASSLSPTANTEAFF
>TRBJ2-1|TRBV6-1
CASSERGGLNEQFF
>TRBJ1-2|TRBV20-1
CSATDNYGYTF
>TRBJ1-1|TRBV18
CASAGTGGYTEAFF
>TRBJ2-7|TRBV6-6
CASSYESDYEQYF
>TRBJ1-6|TRBV13
CASSGRTGVLNSPLHF
>TRBJ2-1|TRBV7-2
CASSLAAGGYNEQFF
>TRBJ1-2|TRBV29-1
CSVGQGTDYGYTF
>TRBJ1-1|TRBV9
CASSPRAVGGREAFF
>TRBJ1-2|TRBV3-1/TRBV3-2
CASSQMAGRGYTF
>TRBJ2-3|TRBV3-1/TRBV3-2
CASSQVLLAASTDTQYF
>TRBJ2-7|TRBV3-1/TRBV3-2
CASSRGLAGVSYEQYF
>TRBJ1-2|TRBV6-1
CASSEDGYYGYTF
>TRBJ1-2|TRBV5-4
CASSLPGQGASRYGYTF
>TRBJ2-7|TRBV3-1/TRBV3-2
CASSPWRGGEQYF
>TRBJ2-7|TRBV28
CASSSLGQGHFYEQYF
>TRBJ2-7|TRBV5-1
CASRRGPVSYEQYF
>TRBJ1-1|TRBV11-3
CASSSQGYLNTEAFF
>TRBJ1-4|TRBV5-1
CASSLSGRANEKLFF
>TRBJ2-7|TRBV7-2
CASSLEGQGSSYEQYF
>TRBJ2-6|TRBV3-1/TRBV3-2
CASSQVGGEVLTF
>TRBJ2-3|TRBV30
CAWSAVLRTDTQYF
>TRBJ2-1|TRBV11-3
CASSLALQGLGNEQFF
>TRBJ2-5|TRBV6-2/TRBV6-3
CASSYSKTPGETQYF
>TRBJ2-2|TRBV6-1
CASSEWTANTGELFF
>TRBJ1-1|TRBV7-2
CASSQGTAVPSTEAFF
>TRBJ1-2|TRBV3-1/TRBV3-2
CASSQGAGDGYTF
>TRBJ2-3|TRBV11-2
CASSSGRGIADTQYF
>TRBJ1-6|TRBV7-2
CASSLVLGQGSSPLHF
>TRBJ2-7|TRBV27
CASSSPGQGREQYF
>TRBJ1-1|TRBV6-6
CASSYEGLALTEAFF
>TRBJ2-7|TRBV7-2
CASSFQDQYSYEQYF
>TRBJ1-2|TRBV12-3/TRBV12-4
CASSLRDSYGYTF
>TRBJ1-4|TRBV29-1
CSVGAGTGEKLFF
>TRBJ2-7|TRBV11-1
CASGTPSSYEQYF
>TRBJ1-1|TRBV6-5
CASSYSILEGNTEAFF